This entry features one TCR beta chain sequence. Its cognate antigen has yet to be identified. No clone much larger than this one lies a single base away; base qualities are absent. V lost 4 bases and J lost 8 bases, and the count of bases not matched to a germline gene is 8. CDR1 and CDR2, looked up from the germline V gene, are SGHRS and YFSETQ. The CDR3 runs 14 amino acids, cysteine and phenylalanine included. The read is trimmed to its CDR3 DNA, 42 bases read in frame from base 1. This specimen belongs to a study of shared clonotypes between healthy human individuals (dated by TCRdb to about 2020). Regarding the study in general: The cohort comprised a couple of women and a few men aged 18 to 49 years. For each donor, CD4 naive and CD4 memory were each given three plates, CD8 naive was given two plates, and CD8 memory was given one plate. The study deeply sequenced blood TCR repertoires of several healthy adults to estimate repertoire size and the extent of clonotype sharing between individuals. Libraries were prepared and TCR repertoires were sequenced by different laboratories using diverse techniques, in order to increase sequencing depth and limit assay-specific biases. Per donor, leukapheresis produced somewhere between about 0.9 and 9.5 billion PBMCs. What the authors observed across the whole study: Based on pairwise subsampling, the degree of clonotype sharing among donors was expected to be affected by sequencing depth. Across a few donors, approximately 4.9% of naive CD4, around 3.5% of naive CD8, around 2.1% of memory CD4, and over 0.35% of memory CD8 clonotypes were shared. Sampling was restricted to blood, and TCR repertoires in tissue are likely to differ from TCR repertoires in blood. Even with the large sequencing depth, rarefaction of the sorted-subset datasets indicated that sequencing was incomplete. Clonotypes shared by all four sorted-subset donors showed higher generation probabilities than non-shared clonotypes. Naive subsets generally had larger estimated clonotype richness than memory subsets. The small number of donors limited the genetic and exposure-history diversity represented.

Healthy HIV-negative adults with no recently reported acute infections or vaccinations were included as donors. Only Caucasian adults living in Nashville, Tennessee, USA were represented among the donors. CD4+ T cells were enriched through magnetic negative selection, after which naive cells were positively selected on CD45RA and the remaining negative fraction served as the memory subset. Blood was collected by leukapheresis, and PBMCs were isolated by Ficoll-Histopaque density gradient centrifugation and then cryopreserved in liquid nitrogen vapor phase. Analytical flow cytometry was used to check the purity and quantity of each magnetically sorted T cell population. Genomic DNA was isolated from every sorted fraction and measured by UV absorbance on a Nanodrop 2000c. Using the deep immunoSEQ assay, multiplex PCR amplified TCR CDR3 regions from genomic DNA. Extracted genomic DNA from each cell subset was distributed evenly across all wells of several immunoSEQ 96-well plates, and each plate was treated as a replicate. For sorted subsets, approximately 200 ng of genomic DNA, equivalent to some 30,000 T cell genomes, went into each replicate PCR. Purified libraries were quantified with a Qubit 3.0 fluorometer, sized on a Bioanalyzer 2100, and re-quantified with the KAPA Library Quantification kit. A separate single-read 150-cycle Illumina NextSeq 550 flow cell was used to sequence each immunoSEQ 96-well plate. For the original study's pipeline: The immunoSEQ output contained only junctional sequences without quality scores, so filtering could not match that applied to full-length reads. To assign V/J genes and CDR3, sequences were annotated against IMGT germline references using PyIR, a Python wrapper for IgBLAST v1.9. Any read was removed if the V/J assignment was weak (E-value above 1e-6), the CDR3 was missing, or the read contained stop codons, out-of-frame junctions, or ambiguous translated residues. V3J clonotypes were defined by identical inferred V gene, J gene, and CDR3 amino acid sequence. The percentage overlap between two repertoires was calculated by dividing the number of shared unique clonotypes by the size of the smaller repertoire. Richness of each repertoire was evaluated using RTK rarefaction, the Chao1 estimator, and Recon v2.1 estimates of unobserved clonotypes. Generation probabilities for all TCRbeta clonotypes obtained by the gDNA method from a handful of donors were computed using OLGA. TCRdb mirrors the immuneACCESS table, restricted to in-frame sequences. Some clones are absent from its copies; in checked studies, under half trace to an unresolved V gene, and the reason for the others is unknown. V, J and clone size were drawn from that table, and D and trimming were deduced from the DNA. This sample lists about 2.4 million clones; over 85% were detected once. Together, the top ten hold 0.36% of the sample.

Sequences were obtained from naive CD4+ T cells from PBMCs. Reading the label with the study, this specimen's cell subset or site is: CD45RA+ positively selected. This receptor was obtained from a man aged 18 to 29 in good health. Some clones in this sample may be carry-over from other donors' samples. The rearrangement combines TRBV5-1 with TRBJ1-4; 7 middle bases align to TRBD1. The CDR3 sequence is CASSETGRAEKLFF. The DNA is as follows: TGCGCCAGCAGCGAGACAGGGAGGGCGGAAAAACTGTTTTTT.